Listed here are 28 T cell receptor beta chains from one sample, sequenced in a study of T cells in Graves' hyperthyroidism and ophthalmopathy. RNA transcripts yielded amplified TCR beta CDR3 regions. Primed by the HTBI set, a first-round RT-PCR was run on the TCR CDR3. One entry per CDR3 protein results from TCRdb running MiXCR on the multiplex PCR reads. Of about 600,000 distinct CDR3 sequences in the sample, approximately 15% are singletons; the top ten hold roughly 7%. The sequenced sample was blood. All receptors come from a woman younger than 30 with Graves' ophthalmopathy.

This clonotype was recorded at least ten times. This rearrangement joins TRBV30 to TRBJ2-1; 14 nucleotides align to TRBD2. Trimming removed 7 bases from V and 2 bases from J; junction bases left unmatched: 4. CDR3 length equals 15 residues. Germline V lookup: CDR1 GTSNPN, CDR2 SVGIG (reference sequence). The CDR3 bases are TGTGCCTACGGGACTAGCGGGAGACCCTACAATGAGCAGTTCTTC. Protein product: CAYGTSGRPYNEQFF.

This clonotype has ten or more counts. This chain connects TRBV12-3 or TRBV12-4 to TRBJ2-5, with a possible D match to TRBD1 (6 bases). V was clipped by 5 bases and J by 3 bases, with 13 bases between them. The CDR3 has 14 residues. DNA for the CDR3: TGTGCCAGCAGTGCACAAGACAGGAAAGAGACCCAGTACTTC. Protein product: CASSAQDRKETQYF.

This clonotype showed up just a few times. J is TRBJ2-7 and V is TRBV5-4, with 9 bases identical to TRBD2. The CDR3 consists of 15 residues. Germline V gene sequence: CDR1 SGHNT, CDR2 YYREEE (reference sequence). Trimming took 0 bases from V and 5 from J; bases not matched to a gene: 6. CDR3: CASSLDAGGPNEQYF. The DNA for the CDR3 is TGTGCCAGCAGCTTGGACGCGGGAGGGCCCAACGAGCAGTACTTC.

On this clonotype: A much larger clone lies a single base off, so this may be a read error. The CDR3 here is CASSSLAVRTGELFF. The CDR3 coding sequence is TGTGCCAGCAGCTCTCTAGCGGTTCGCACCGGGGAGCTGTTTTTT. The genes are TRBV7-9 and TRBJ2-2; 7 bases match TRBD2. The CDR3 length is 15 residues. The V gene end was trimmed by 4 bases and the J gene end by 4 bases; junction bases not matched to a gene: 6. Germline V gives CDR1 SEHNR, CDR2 FQNEAQ (reference sequence). Combining the CDR3 with reference TRBV7-9 and TRBJ2-2 gives the whole variable domain DTGVSQNPRHKITKRGQNVTFRCDPISEHNRLYWYRQTLGQGPEFLTYFQNEAQLEKSRLLSDRFSAERPKGSFSTLEIQRTEQGDSAMYLCASSSLAVRTGELFFGEGSRLTVL.

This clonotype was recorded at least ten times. Written as DNA, the CDR3 is TGTGCCAGCAGCCACTCTCTTTACGGGACTAGCGGAACAGATACGCAGTATTTT. Translation gives CASSHSLYGTSGTDTQYF. The chain links TRBV3-1 to TRBJ2-3; 11 nucleotides align to TRBD2. Germline V gives CDR1 LGHDT, CDR2 YNNKEL (reference sequence). V gave up 3 bases and J gave up 3 bases; unmatched junction bases: 11. The CDR3 is 18 amino acids.

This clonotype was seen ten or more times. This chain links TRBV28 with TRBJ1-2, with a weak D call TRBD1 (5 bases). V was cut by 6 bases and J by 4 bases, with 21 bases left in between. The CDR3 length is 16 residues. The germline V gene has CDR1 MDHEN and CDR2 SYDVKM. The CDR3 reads CASSFHGSGTAYGYTF. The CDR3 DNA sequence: TGTGCCAGCAGCTTCCATGGCTCCGGGACGGCCTATGGCTACACCTTC.

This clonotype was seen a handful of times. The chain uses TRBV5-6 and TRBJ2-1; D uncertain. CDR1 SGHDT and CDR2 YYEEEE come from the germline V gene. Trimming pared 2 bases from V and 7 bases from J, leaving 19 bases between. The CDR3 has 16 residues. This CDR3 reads CASSFLAPPPGNEQFF. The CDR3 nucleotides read TGTGCCAGCAGCTTTTTGGCTCCCCCTCCCGGGAATGAGCAGTTCTTC.

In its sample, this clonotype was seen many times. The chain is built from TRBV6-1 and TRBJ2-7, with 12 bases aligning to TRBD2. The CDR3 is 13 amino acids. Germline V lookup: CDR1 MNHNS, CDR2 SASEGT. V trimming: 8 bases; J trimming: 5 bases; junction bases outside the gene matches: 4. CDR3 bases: TGTGCCAGCGGACTAGCGGGAATCCACGAGCAGTACTTC. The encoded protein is CASGLAGIHEQYF.

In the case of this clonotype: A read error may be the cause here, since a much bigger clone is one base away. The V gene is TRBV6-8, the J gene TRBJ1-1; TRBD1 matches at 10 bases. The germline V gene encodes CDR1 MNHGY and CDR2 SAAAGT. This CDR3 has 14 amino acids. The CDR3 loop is CASTGQGGKTETFF. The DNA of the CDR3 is TGTGCCAGCACCGGACAGGGGGGTAAGACTGAAACTTTCTTT.

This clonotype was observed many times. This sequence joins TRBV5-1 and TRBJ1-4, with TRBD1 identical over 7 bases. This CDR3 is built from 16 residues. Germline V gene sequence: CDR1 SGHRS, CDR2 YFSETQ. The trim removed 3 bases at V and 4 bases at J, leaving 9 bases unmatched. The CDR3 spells CASSSTGMGGNEKLFF. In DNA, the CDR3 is TGCGCCAGCAGCTCGACAGGGATGGGGGGTAATGAAAAACTGTTTTTT.

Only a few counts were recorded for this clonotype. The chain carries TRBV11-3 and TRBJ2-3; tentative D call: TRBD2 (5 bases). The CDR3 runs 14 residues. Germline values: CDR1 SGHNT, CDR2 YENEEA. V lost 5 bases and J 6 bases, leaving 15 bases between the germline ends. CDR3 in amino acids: CASSILDAGDTQYF. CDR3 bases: TGTGCCAGCAGCATTTTGGACGCGGGCGATACGCAGTATTTT.

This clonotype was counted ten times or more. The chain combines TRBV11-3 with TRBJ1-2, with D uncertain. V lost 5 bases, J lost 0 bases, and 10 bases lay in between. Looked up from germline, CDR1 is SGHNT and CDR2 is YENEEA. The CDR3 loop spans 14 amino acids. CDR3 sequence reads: CASSPQGSNYGYTF. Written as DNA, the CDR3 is TGTGCCAGCAGCCCGCAAGGATCTAACTATGGCTACACCTTC. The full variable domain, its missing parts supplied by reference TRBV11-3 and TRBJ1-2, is EAGVVQSPRYKIIEKKQPVAFWCNPISGHNTLYWYLQNLGQGPELLIRYENEEAVDDSQLPKDRFSAERLKGVDSTLKIQPAELGDSAVYLCASSPQGSNYGYTFGSGTRLTVV.

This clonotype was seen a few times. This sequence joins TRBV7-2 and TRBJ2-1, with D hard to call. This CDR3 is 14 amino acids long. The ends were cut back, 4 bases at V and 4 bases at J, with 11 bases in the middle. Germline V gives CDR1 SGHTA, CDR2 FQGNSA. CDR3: CASSSRLRYNEQFF. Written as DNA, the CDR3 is TGTGCCAGCAGCTCCCGACTGAGATACAATGAGCAGTTCTTC.

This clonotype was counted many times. DNA for the CDR3: TGCAGTGCTAGTCAAACTGGAACCCGGGAGACCCAGTACTTC. It translates to CSASQTGTRETQYF. This chain connects TRBV20-1 to TRBJ2-5; no definite D call. The V gene lost 3 bases and the J gene lost 5 bases, with 16 bases spanning the gap. The CDR3 runs 14 residues. Germline assignment: CDR1 DFQATT and CDR2 SNEGSKA (reference sequence).

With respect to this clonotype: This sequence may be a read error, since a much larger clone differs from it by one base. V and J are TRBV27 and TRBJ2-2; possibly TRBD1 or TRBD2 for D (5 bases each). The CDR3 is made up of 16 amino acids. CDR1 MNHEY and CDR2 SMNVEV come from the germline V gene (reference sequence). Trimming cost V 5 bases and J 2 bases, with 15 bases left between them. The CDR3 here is CASSDLGRANTGELFF. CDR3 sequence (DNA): TGTGCCAGCAGTGATCTGGGACGGGCAAACACCGGGGAGCTGTTTTTT.

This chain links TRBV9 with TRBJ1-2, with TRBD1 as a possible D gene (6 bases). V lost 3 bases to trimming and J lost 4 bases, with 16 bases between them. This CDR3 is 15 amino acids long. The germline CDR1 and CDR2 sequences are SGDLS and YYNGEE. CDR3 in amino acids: CASSGWTETIYGYTF. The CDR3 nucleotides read TGTGCCAGCAGCGGATGGACAGAAACCATCTATGGCTACACCTTC.

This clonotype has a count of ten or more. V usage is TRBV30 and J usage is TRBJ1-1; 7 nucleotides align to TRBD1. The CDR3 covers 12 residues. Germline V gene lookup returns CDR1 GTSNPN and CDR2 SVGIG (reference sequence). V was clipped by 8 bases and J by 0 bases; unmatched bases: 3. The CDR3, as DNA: TGTGCCCGTGACAGGGTGAACACTGAAGCTTTCTTT. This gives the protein CARDRVNTEAFF.

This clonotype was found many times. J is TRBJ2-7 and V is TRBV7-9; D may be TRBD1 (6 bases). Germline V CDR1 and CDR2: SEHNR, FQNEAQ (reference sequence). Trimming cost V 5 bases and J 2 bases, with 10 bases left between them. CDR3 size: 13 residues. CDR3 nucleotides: TGTGCCAGCAGCCAACAGGGAACCTACGAGCAGTACTTC. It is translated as CASSQQGTYEQYF.

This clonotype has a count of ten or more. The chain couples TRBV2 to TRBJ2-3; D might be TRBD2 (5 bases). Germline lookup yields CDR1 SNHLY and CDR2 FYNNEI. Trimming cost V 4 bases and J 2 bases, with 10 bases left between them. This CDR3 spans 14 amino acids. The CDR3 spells CASSGGIYTDTQYF. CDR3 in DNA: TGTGCCAGCAGTGGAGGGATCTACACAGATACGCAGTATTTT.

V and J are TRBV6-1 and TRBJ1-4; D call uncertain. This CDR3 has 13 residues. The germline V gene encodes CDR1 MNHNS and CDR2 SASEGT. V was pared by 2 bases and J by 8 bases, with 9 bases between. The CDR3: CASSELRNEKLFF. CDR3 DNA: TGTGCCAGCAGTGAACTAAGGAACGAAAAACTGTTTTTT.

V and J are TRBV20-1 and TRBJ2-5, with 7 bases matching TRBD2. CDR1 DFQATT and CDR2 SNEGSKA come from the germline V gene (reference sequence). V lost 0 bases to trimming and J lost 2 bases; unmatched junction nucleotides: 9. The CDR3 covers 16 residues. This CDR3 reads CSARDLASGVQETQYF. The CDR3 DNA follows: TGCAGTGCTAGAGATTTGGCTAGCGGTGTACAAGAGACCCAGTACTTC.

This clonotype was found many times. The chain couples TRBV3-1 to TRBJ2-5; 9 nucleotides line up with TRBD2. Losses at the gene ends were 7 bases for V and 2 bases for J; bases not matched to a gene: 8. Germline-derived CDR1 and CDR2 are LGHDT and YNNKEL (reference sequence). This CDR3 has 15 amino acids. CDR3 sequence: CASTHSGSGQETQYF. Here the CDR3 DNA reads TGTGCCAGCACACATAGCGGGAGTGGGCAAGAGACCCAGTACTTC.

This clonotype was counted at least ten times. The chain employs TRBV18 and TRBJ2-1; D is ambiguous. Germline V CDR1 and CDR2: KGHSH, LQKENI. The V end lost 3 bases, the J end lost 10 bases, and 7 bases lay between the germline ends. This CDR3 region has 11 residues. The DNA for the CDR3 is TGTGCCAGCTCACCGGCTGGCGAGCAGTTCTTC. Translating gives CASSPAGEQFF.

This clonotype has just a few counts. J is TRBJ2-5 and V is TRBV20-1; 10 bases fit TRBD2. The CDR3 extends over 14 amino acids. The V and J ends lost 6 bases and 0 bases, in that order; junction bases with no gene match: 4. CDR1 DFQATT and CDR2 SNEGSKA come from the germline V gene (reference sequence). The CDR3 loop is CSAPGLANQETQYF. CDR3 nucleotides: TGCAGTGCCCCGGGACTAGCGAACCAAGAGACCCAGTACTTC.

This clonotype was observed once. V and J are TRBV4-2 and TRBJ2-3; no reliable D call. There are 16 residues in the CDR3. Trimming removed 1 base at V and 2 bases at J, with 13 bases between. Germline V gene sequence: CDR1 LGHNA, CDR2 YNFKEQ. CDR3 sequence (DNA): TGTGCCAGCAGCCAAGTGGGTCGCGCGTTCACAGATACGCAGTATTTT. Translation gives CASSQVGRAFTDTQYF.

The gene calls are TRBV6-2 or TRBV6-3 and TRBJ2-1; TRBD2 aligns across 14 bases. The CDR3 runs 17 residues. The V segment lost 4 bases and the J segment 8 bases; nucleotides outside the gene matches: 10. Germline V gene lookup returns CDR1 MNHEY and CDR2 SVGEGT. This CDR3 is CASSFLSGTSGRYEQFF. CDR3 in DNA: TGTGCCAGCAGTTTTCTTTCCGGGACTAGCGGGAGATATGAGCAGTTCTTC.

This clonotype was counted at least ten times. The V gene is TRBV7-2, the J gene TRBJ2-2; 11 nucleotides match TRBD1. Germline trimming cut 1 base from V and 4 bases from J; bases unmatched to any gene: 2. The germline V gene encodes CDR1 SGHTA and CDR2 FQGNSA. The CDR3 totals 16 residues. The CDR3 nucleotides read TGTGCCAGCAGCTTAGGGACAGGGGGCGTCACCGGGGAGCTGTTTTTT. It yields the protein CASSLGTGGVTGELFF.

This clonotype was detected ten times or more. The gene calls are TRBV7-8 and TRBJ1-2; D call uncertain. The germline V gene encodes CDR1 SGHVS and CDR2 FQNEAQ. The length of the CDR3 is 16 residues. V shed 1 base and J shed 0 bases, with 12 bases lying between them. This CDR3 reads CASSLGSSLANYGYTF. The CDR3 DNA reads TGTGCCAGCAGCTTAGGCTCTTCCTTAGCTAACTATGGCTACACCTTC.